This entry features one T cell receptor (beta chain) sequence. In the authors' methods: Estimated nucleated cell counts came from reference gene primer amplification. Produced via immunoSEQ multiplex PCR; TCRdb's table is partial and in-frame only. Clone size and the V and J calls come from that table; the DNA yielded D and trimming. This table holds 130,000 to 150,000 clones, around 80% found once. V was cut by 3 bases and J by 0 bases, with 12 bases left in between. The V gene's germline CDR1 is LGHDT and CDR2 YNNKEL (reference sequence). The CDR3 length is 16 residues. These data come from a study of blood T cell repertoires in COVID-19. Across the study: Acute and convalescent COVID-19 samples came from the United States, Italy and Spain. The cDNA or gDNA used as material had been derived from T cells, B-cell-depleted T cells, or PBMCs.

The sample was peripheral blood. This clonotype originated in a human donor in a cohort sampled during active COVID-19. This rearrangement joins TRBV3-1 (or the pseudogene TRBV3-2) to TRBJ2-4; unclear D gene. The CDR3 DNA reads TGTGCCAGCAGCCATGGAGTTACTCTAGCCAAAAACATTCAGTACTTC. It specifies CASSHGVTLAKNIQYF.